This TCR beta chain derives from a study of cytomegalovirus exposure and HLA in healthy donors. There were likely unrecorded immune exposures, though donors were nominally healthy when sampled. The length of the CDR3 is 16 residues. The germline gives CDR1 SGDLS, CDR2 YYNGEE. Trimming took off 0 bases at V and 7 bases at J, with 17 bases between the two ends. Amplification used 60 Vbeta primers and 13 Jbeta primers. Assay used: immunoSEQ multiplex PCR; TCRdb lists only in-frame clones, some missing. The data show about 120,000 clones, with about 68% seen just once and around 10% held by the top ten. Points on this clone: The target antigen is unknown.

Study results and caveats: Using the classifier, cytomegalovirus status was reportedly diagnosed with high specificity and sensitivity. Among TCR beta chains, those listed as cytomegalovirus-associated numbered approximately 150.

V gene TRBV9 combines with J gene TRBJ1-3; D gene ambiguous. Sequencing input: PBMCs. This TCR was sampled from a woman aged 45-59 years in good health and CMV-seropositive. CDR3 sequence: CASSVGGPLSANTIYF. The CDR3 DNA sequence: TGTGCCAGCAGCGTAGGAGGTCCTCTAAGCGCCAACACCATATATTTT.